A single sample gave rise to the 28 T cell receptor beta chains below, sequenced in a study of PD-1 blockade in classical Hodgkin lymphoma. Sequenced by immunoSEQ multiplex PCR; TCRdb stores in-frame clones only, minus some. The data hold some 96,000 clones, with around 81% observed a single time. After autologous stem cell transplantation all patients relapsed, and prior brentuximab vedotin exposure differed between cohorts. The material sequenced was peripheral blood mononuclear cells (PBMCs), taken before the second cycle of nivolumab. The receptors come from a human donor with classical Hodgkin lymphoma.

The J gene is TRBJ1-1, the V gene TRBV5-4; D is unclear. This CDR3 is built from 15 residues. From germline, CDR1 is SGHNT and CDR2 YYREEE (reference sequence). The ends were cut back, 4 bases at V and 4 bases at J, with 17 bases in the middle. The CDR3 nucleotides read TGTGCCAGCAGCCCCCCGGACCTCCGGAGCACTGAAGCTTTCTTT. Translating it yields CASSPPDLRSTEAFF.

The rearrangement links TRBV2 to TRBJ2-2; possible D gene TRBD2, 5 bases. The germline CDR1 and CDR2 sequences are SNHLY and FYNNEI. The CDR3 is made up of 15 amino acids. V was clipped by 0 bases and J by 7 bases, with 12 bases between them. CDR3 bases: TGTGCCAGCAGTGAAGCCTTAGCGAGTGGCGGGGAGCTGTTTTTT. Protein product: CASSEALASGGELFF.

Details on this clone: At one end, the junction sequence differs from germline, possibly due to a read error. The rearrangement joins TRBV7-9 to TRBJ2-7, with TRBD2 matching over 8 bases. This CDR3 has 15 residues. Germline CDR1 is SEHNR and CDR2 is FQNEAQ (reference sequence). The CDR3 bases are TGTGCCAGCAGCCTAGCTTTGGGACTAGTAAACGAGCAGTACTTC. Its translation is CASSLALGLVNEQYF.

This clone was observed once. The rearrangement uses TRBV4-2 and TRBJ2-7; a weak D match, TRBD1 (6 bases). Germline V gives CDR1 LGHNA, CDR2 YNFKEQ. The CDR3 covers 14 residues. Trimming removed 2 bases at V and 5 bases at J, with 13 bases between. The CDR3 DNA follows: TGTGCCAGCAGCCAAACAGGAGAGGGGGACGAGCAGTACTTC. It encodes CASSQTGEGDEQYF.

In this sample, this clone turned up a few times. This rearrangement joins TRBV7-2 to TRBJ2-2, with 7 bases matching TRBD1. The V segment lost 5 bases and the J segment 5 bases; nucleotides outside the gene matches: 8. Looked up from germline, CDR1 is SGHTA and CDR2 is FQGNSA. The CDR3 has 15 residues. The CDR3 protein is CASSVNPDRTGELFF. The CDR3 coding sequence is TGTGCCAGCAGCGTAAACCCGGACAGGACCGGGGAGCTGTTTTTT.

V and J are TRBV27 and TRBJ1-4; D possibly corresponds to TRBD1 (5 bases). Trimming took 5 bases from V and 8 from J, leaving 18 bases between them. This CDR3 has 15 amino acids. CDR1 and CDR2 (germline): MNHEY, SMNVEV (reference sequence). Here the CDR3 reads CASSPHPEGEEKLFF. The CDR3 bases are TGTGCCAGCAGTCCACACCCGGAAGGGGAGGAAAAACTGTTTTTT.

This clone was detected once. The gene calls are TRBV6-5 and TRBJ2-1; 13 bases line up with TRBD2. Germline trimming cut 5 bases from V and 10 bases from J; bases unmatched to any gene: 8. The V gene's germline CDR1 is MNHEY and CDR2 SVGAGI. The CDR3 is 15 residues long. The DNA of the CDR3 is TGTGCCAGCAGTCCGCCGGGACTAGCGGGATCGGAGCAGTTCTTC. Encoded protein: CASSPPGLAGSEQFF.

The chain employs TRBV5-4 and TRBJ2-3, with D perhaps TRBD2 (5 bases). The V end was cut by 1 base, the J end by 5 bases, with 11 bases between. Germline CDR1 reads SGHNT; CDR2 reads YYREEE (reference sequence). The CDR3 sequence is 14 residues long. The CDR3 here is CASSLRGREDTQYF. The CDR3 DNA is TGTGCCAGCAGCTTGCGGGGTAGGGAAGATACGCAGTATTTT.

The chain is built from TRBV4-3 and TRBJ2-1; 15 bases agree with TRBD2. V dropped 1 base and J dropped 9; count of bases not matched to a gene: 7. Germline CDR1 and CDR2: LGHNA and YSLEER. This CDR3 spans 17 amino acids. The DNA for the CDR3 is TGCGCCAGCAGCCAAGCTCTGGGACTAGCGGGAGGCGTTGAGCAGTTCTTC. It yields the protein CASSQALGLAGGVEQFF.

The genes are TRBV12-1 and TRBJ2-1; no check of the table's D call, TRBD2, against the DNA was made. TRBV12-1 is flagged as a pseudogene. The CDR3 totals 16 residues. For the CDR3, the DNA is TGTGCCAGCAGCTTTTTTGCCACTTTTCGGTACAATGAGCAGTTCTTC. Amino acid sequence: CASSFFATFRYNEQFF.

In the case of this clone: This sample includes further DNA sequences coding for the same CDR3. The chain is built from TRBV5-1 and TRBJ2-5; D call uncertain. The CDR3 sequence is 12 residues long. V shed 1 base and J shed 2 bases, with 3 bases lying between them. The germline V gene has CDR1 SGHRS and CDR2 YFSETQ. CDR3 bases: TGCGCCAGCAGCTTGCGACAAGAGACCCAGTACTTC. Its protein product is CASSLRQETQYF. Variable domain in full (rest from reference TRBV5-1 and TRBJ2-5): KAGVTQTPRYLIKTRGQQVTLSCSPISGHRSVSWYQQTPGQGLQFLFEYFSETQRNKGNFPGRFSGRQFSNSRSEMNVSTLELGDSALYLCASSLRQETQYFGPGTRLLVL.

The V call is TRBV18, the J call TRBJ1-5; 12 bases are shared with TRBD1. The CDR3 spans 14 residues. The ends lost 5 bases at V and 5 bases at J; junction bases unmatched: 1. Germline V CDR1 and CDR2: KGHSH, LQKENI. CDR3 sequence (DNA): TGTGCCAGCTCAGGGACAGGGGGCGATCAGCCCCAGCATTTT. Encoded protein: CASSGTGGDQPQHF.

The rearrangement uses TRBV5-1 and TRBJ1-2; D is unresolved. The V gene's germline CDR1 is SGHRS and CDR2 YFSETQ. CDR3 size: 14 residues. V was clipped by 0 bases and J by 4 bases, with 10 bases between them. The CDR3 DNA is TGCGCCAGCAGCTTGGATAGCCAGATCTATGGCTACACCTTC. This codes for CASSLDSQIYGYTF.

The chain carries TRBV15 and TRBJ2-7, with D perhaps TRBD1 (6 bases). V lost 0 bases, J lost 3 bases, and 9 bases lay in between. CDR3 length equals 14 residues. Germline values: CDR1 LNHNV, CDR2 YYDKDF (reference sequence). The CDR3 sequence: CATSRDVQGYEQYF. CDR3 coding DNA: TGTGCCACCAGCAGAGATGTACAGGGCTACGAGCAGTACTTC.

The chain recombines TRBV10-3 with TRBJ2-1, with 8 bases that match TRBD1. CDR3 size: 15 residues. The germline CDR1 and CDR2 sequences are ENHRY and SYGVKD. The junction had 6 bases not matched to a gene; V was cut back by 4 bases and J by 4 bases. CDR3 sequence: CAISGTGQAYNEQFF. In DNA form, the CDR3 reads TGTGCCATCAGTGGGACGGGACAGGCTTACAATGAGCAGTTCTTC.

The CDR3 spells CASSLGLATDTQYF. CDR3 nucleotide sequence: TGTGCCAGCAGCTTAGGACTAGCGACAGATACGCAGTATTTT. The chain combines TRBV7-3 with TRBJ2-3; 9 bases match TRBD2. The CDR3 is 14 amino acids. Germline V gene data show CDR1 as SGHTA and CDR2 as FQGTGA. Losses at the gene ends were 2 bases for V and 3 bases for J; bases not matched to a gene: 0.

The rearrangement joins TRBV19 to TRBJ1-4; maybe TRBD1 (5 bases). The V gene's germline CDR1 is LNHDA and CDR2 SQIVND (reference sequence). CDR3 length equals 14 residues. V lost 4 bases and J lost 8, with 14 bases in between. The CDR3 coding sequence is TGTGCCAGTAGTACCGCAGGGAGGCGAGAAAAACTGTTTTTT. Protein sequence: CASSTAGRREKLFF.

This clone was detected once. The CDR3: CASSFRGGDSYEQYF. The CDR3 nucleotides read TGTGCCAGCAGCTTCAGAGGGGGCGACTCCTACGAGCAGTACTTC. The J gene is TRBJ2-7, the V gene TRBV7-3; 7 bases map to TRBD1. In germline, CDR1 is SGHTA, CDR2 FQGTGA. The CDR3 has 15 amino acids. V was clipped by 3 bases and J by 0 bases; unmatched bases: 5.

This clone was seen a single time. The chain has TRBV27 and TRBJ1-6, with TRBD1 as a possible D gene (5 bases). In germline, CDR1 is MNHEY, CDR2 SMNVEV (reference sequence). The CDR3 has 14 amino acids. V lost 6 bases to trimming and J lost 9 bases, with 15 bases between them. CDR3 region: CASSPGTGISPLHF. CDR3 bases: TGTGCCAGCAGCCCCGGGACCGGAATTTCACCCCTCCACTTT.

The chain links TRBV5-1 to TRBJ2-3, with a possible D match to TRBD2 (5 bases). V gave up 3 bases and J gave up 5 bases, with 13 bases separating them. Germline V lookup: CDR1 SGHRS, CDR2 YFSETQ. CDR3 length: 14 amino acids. The CDR3 DNA is TGCGCCAGCAGCTCCCCGACCGCGGGAGATACGCAGTATTTT. It is translated as CASSSPTAGDTQYF. Full variable domain (rest looked up from reference TRBV5-1 and TRBJ2-3): KAGVTQTPRYLIKTRGQQVTLSCSPISGHRSVSWYQQTPGQGLQFLFEYFSETQRNKGNFPGRFSGRQFSNSRSEMNVSTLELGDSALYLCASSSPTAGDTQYFGPGTRLTVL.

The chain recombines TRBV5-4 with TRBJ1-5; the match to TRBD1 covers 10 bases. Germline V CDR1 and CDR2: SGHNT, YYREEE (reference sequence). V lost 4 bases, J lost 6 bases, and 10 bases stayed unmatched. The CDR3 runs to 16 residues. The DNA for the CDR3 is TGTGCCAGCAGCCCGGTCCCGGGACAGGGGAGTCAGCCCCAGCATTTT. Encoded protein: CASSPVPGQGSQPQHF.

This chain joins TRBV11-2 and TRBJ1-1; D is unresolved. With 1 base removed from V and 1 base from J, the gap between germline ends came to 19 bases. The germline V gene has CDR1 SGHAT and CDR2 FQNNGV. The CDR3 is 18 residues long. CDR3 loop: CASSLGDPVPRPNTEAFF. The CDR3 bases are TGTGCCAGCAGCTTAGGGGATCCGGTTCCGAGGCCGAACACTGAAGCTTTCTTT.

The chain recombines TRBV12-5 with TRBJ2-5; unclear D gene. The germline gives CDR1 LGHNT, CDR2 FRNRAP. The V and J ends lost 1 base and 5 bases respectively, with 14 bases between them. This CDR3 has 15 amino acids. Here the CDR3 DNA reads TGTGCTAGTGGTTTGGGATCCCAGATTCGGGAGACCCAGTACTTC. It translates to CASGLGSQIRETQYF.

V and J are TRBV19 and TRBJ1-5; no clear D gene. This CDR3 is built from 12 residues. V was shortened by 8 bases and J by 10 bases, with 15 bases between the two germline ends. The germline V gene has CDR1 LNHDA and CDR2 SQIVND (reference sequence). The DNA for the CDR3 is TGTGCCAGTCTTGACGGGGTTGGTCCCCAGCATTTT. Translating gives CASLDGVGPQHF.

The chain couples TRBV5-8 to TRBJ2-1; D call uncertain. The V gene lost 2 bases and the J gene lost 2 bases, with 14 bases spanning the gap. CDR3 size: 16 residues. CDR1 is SGHTS and CDR2 is YDEGEE in the germline V gene. CDR3 loop: CASSFRRSRTYNEQFF. For the CDR3, the DNA is TGTGCCAGCAGCTTCAGACGTTCGAGAACCTACAATGAGCAGTTCTTC. The full variable domain, rest sourced from reference TRBV5-8 and TRBJ2-1, is EAGVTQSPTHLIKTRGQQATLRCSPISGHTSVYWYQQALGLGLQFLLWYDEGEERNRGNFPPRFSGRQFPNYSSELNVNALELEDSALYLCASSFRRSRTYNEQFFGPGTRLTVL.

The genes are TRBV6-6 and TRBJ2-7; the D is unclear. The CDR3 totals 11 residues. CDR1 is MNHNY and CDR2 is SVGAGI in the germline V gene (reference sequence). The V end was cut by 3 bases, the J end by 6 bases, with 6 bases between. The CDR3 nucleotides read TGTGCCAGCAGTTATATGAGCGAGCAGTACTTC. Protein: CASSYMSEQYF.

J is TRBJ1-1 and V is TRBV6-5; D may be TRBD1 (5 bases). Germline lookup yields CDR1 MNHEY and CDR2 SVGAGI. This CDR3 is built from 13 residues. Trimming shortened V by 0 bases and J by 7 bases, and 9 bases separated the two germline ends. Here the CDR3 DNA reads TGTGCCAGCAGTTACTCGGGGACGGTTGAAGCTTTCTTT. It translates to CASSYSGTVEAFF.

The chain uses TRBV2 and TRBJ2-1, with 7 bases fitting TRBD2. In germline, CDR1 is SNHLY, CDR2 FYNNEI. J was trimmed by 3 bases and V by 2 bases; bases with no gene match: 7. The CDR3 is 16 residues long. The CDR3 bases are TGTGCCAGCAGTGAAACCGGCGGGAGCTTCTACAATGAGCAGTTCTTC. It encodes CASSETGGSFYNEQFF.